The entry below describes one TCR beta chain. Antigen: not known. These data come from a study of blood T cells in healthy people across ages. Trimming left V 1 base short and J 6 bases short, with 12 bases between. Germline lookup yields CDR1 DFQATT and CDR2 SNEGSKA (reference sequence). CDR3 length: 13 amino acids. Findings and caveats of the study: Roughly linear age-related decline in beta diversity appeared, significant by age around 36. Long-lived donors had more naive CD4+ cells and higher diversity than aged donors. Across samples, TCR beta diversity tracked strongly with naive T cell percentage.

It was with a sample-barcoded 5' primer and a J-beta primer mix that a second PCR of roughly 7 to 12 cycles was run. Each cDNA molecule received a tag from a template-switch adaptor that had 12 random nucleotides. Via MiXCR, TCRdb re-called the 5' RACE reads, giving one row per CDR3 protein. Of about 1.4 million distinct CDR3 sequences listed, 45% to 70% are singletons. This TCR was sampled from a man between 18 and 29 years old in good health. What was sequenced was blood. V is TRBV20-1 and J is TRBJ1-2; D might be TRBD1 (5 bases). In DNA, the CDR3 is TGCAGTGCTAGAGGGTCGGGGGGGGATGGCTACACCTTC. Translating it yields CSARGSGGDGYTF.